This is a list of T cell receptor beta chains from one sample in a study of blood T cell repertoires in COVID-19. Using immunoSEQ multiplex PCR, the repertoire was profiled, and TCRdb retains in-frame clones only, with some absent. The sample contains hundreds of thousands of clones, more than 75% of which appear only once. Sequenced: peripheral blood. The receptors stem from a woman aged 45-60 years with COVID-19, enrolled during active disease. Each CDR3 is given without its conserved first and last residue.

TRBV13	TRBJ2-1	ASSLGAGSYNEQF
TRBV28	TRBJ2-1	ASSSPGTGYYNEQF
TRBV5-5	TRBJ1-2	ASSWDWGGFSNYGYT
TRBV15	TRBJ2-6	ATSRDGHRGGSGANVLT
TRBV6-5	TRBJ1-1	ASSYGRGQLNTEAF
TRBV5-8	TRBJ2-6	ASSWGPGQGSSGANVLT
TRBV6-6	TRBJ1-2	ASGGAHYGYT
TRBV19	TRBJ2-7	ASSMDRGYEQY
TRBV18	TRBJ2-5	ASSPRAGEGGETQY
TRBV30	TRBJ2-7	AWSGLAGSYEQY
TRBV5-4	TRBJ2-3	ASSIGGLASTDTQY
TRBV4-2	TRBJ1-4	ASSPLAAPSGKLF
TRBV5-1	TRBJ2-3	ASSLGLAVGYTDTQY
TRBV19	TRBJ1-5	ASSTGAGNQPQH
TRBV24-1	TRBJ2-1	ATSDGGTDWYNEQF
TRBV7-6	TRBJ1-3	ASSLVGQGYSSGGNTIY
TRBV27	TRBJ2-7	ASSLTGNEQY
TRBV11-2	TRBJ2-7	ASSLATRYRQDNSEQY
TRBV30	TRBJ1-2	ASAGTGKGGYT
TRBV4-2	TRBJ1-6	ASSQTLRPNGNSPLH
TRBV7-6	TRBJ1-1	ASSSLTTGTNTEAF
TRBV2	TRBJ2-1	ARRSGRSYNEQF
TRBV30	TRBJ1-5	AWSASRQPQH
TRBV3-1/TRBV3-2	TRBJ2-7	ASSQVAGAGGWSGEQY